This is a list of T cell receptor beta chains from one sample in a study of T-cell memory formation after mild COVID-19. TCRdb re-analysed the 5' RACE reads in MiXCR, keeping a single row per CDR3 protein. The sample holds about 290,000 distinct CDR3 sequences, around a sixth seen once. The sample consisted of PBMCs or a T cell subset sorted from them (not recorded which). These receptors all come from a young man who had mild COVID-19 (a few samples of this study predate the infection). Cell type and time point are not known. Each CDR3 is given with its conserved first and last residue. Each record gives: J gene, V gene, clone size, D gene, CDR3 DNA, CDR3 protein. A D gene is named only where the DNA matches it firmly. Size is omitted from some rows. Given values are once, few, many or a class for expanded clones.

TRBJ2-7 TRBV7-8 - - TGTGCCAGCAGCCTACGTCGGGGCTACGAGCAGTACTTC CASSLRRGYEQYF
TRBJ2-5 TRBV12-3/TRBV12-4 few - TGTGCCAGCAGTTTGACCCCTACTGCCCAGGAGACCCAGTACTTC CASSLTPTAQETQYF
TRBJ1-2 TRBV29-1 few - TGCAGCGTTGAAGAGGGGGCGGACTATGGCTACACCTTC CSVEEGADYGYTF
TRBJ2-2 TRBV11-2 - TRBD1 TGTGCCAGCAGCTCACGGACAGGGGAGGAGTTGGTCGGCACCGGGGAGCTGTTTTTT CASSSRTGEELVGTGELFF
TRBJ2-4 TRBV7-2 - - TGTGCCAGCAGCTTAGGGCAGGGTGTCAAAAACATTCAGTACTTC CASSLGQGVKNIQYF
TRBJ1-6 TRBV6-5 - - TGTGCCAGCTCTTCTCCGGGACGGCCTTATCTTATTTCACCCCTCCACTTT CASSSPGRPYLISPLHF
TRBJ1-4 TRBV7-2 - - TGTGCCAGCAGCCCCGGGGGGCATGAAAAACTGTTTTTT CASSPGGHEKLFF
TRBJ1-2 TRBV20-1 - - TGCAGTGCTTTACAGGGTATCCGCTTGCTTAGCTATGGCTACACCTTC CSALQGIRLLSYGYTF
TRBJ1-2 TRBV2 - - TGTGCCAGCAGTGGGGCCTCCTATGGCTACACCTTC CASSGASYGYTF
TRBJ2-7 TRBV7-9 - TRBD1 TGTGCCAGCAGCTCACGGGGGGACAGGGGCCCCTACGAGCAGTACTTC CASSSRGDRGPYEQYF
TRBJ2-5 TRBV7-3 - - TGTGCCAGCAGCGGGGGAGATTCGCGTGAGACCCAGTACTTC CASSGGDSRETQYF
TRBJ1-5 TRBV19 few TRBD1 TGTGCCAGTAGGACAGGGGCCCAGCCCCAGCATTTT CASRTGAQPQHF
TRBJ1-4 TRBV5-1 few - TGCGCCAGCAGCGTGTCTTGGAAGGATAATGAAAAACTGTTTTTT CASSVSWKDNEKLFF
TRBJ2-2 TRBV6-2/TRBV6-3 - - TGTGCCAGCAGCTCCGTGGGGGAGACCGGGGAGCTGTTTTTT CASSSVGETGELFF
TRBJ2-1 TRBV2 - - TGTGCCAGCAGTGAATGGCGGGAGCAGTTCTTC CASSEWREQFF
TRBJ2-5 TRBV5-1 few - TGCGCCAGCAGCTTGGCTCCACTTCGAGGACGGGAGACCCAGTACTTC CASSLAPLRGRETQYF
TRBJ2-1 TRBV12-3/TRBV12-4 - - TGTGCCAGCAGTTTTGCCAGCTACAATGAGCAGTTCTTC CASSFASYNEQFF
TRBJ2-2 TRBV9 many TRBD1 TGTGCCAGCAGCGTACAGGGGGCTGGGGACACCGGGGAGCTGTTTTTT CASSVQGAGDTGELFF
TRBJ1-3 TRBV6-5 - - TGTGCCAGCAGTTTTGCGCCTCCCGGGGAATCTGGAAACACCATATATTTT CASSFAPPGESGNTIYF
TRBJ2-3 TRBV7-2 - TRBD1 TGTGCCAGCAGCTTGGGACAGGGGGTGGAAACGCAGTATTTT CASSLGQGVETQYF
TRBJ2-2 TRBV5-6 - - TGTGCCAGCAGCTTGGGCCGGTGGTACACCGGGGAGCTGTTTTTT CASSLGRWYTGELFF
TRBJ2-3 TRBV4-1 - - TGCGCCAGCAGCCAAGTCTTCCGGAGTAGCACAGATACGCAGTATTTT CASSQVFRSSTDTQYF
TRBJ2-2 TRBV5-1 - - TGCGCCAGCAGCTTGAGTCAGGTTAACACCGGGGAGCTGTTTTTT CASSLSQVNTGELFF
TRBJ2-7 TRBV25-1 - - TGTGCCAGCAGTGTGGGGAACGAGCAGTACTTC CASSVGNEQYF
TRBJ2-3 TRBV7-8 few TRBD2 TGTGCCAGCAGCCCAACTAGCGGGGGGCATCGCAGCACGCAGTATTTT CASSPTSGGHRSTQYF
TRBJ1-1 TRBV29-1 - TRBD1 TGCAGCGTACGATTGACAGGGGGCCCGGGCACTGAAGCTTTCTTT CSVRLTGGPGTEAFF
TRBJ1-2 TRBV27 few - TGTGCCAGCAGTTTGGGCAGAGGTGGCTACACCTTC CASSLGRGGYTF
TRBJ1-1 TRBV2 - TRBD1 TGTGCCAGCAGTGGGGACAGTAACACTGAAGCTTTCTTT CASSGDSNTEAFF
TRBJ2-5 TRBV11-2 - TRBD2 TGTGCCAGCAGAAAAACTAGCGGGGGGTTGGAGACCCAGTACTTC CASRKTSGGLETQYF
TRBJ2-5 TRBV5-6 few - TGTGCCAGCAGCTTAGACGTGGAGACCCAGTACTTC CASSLDVETQYF